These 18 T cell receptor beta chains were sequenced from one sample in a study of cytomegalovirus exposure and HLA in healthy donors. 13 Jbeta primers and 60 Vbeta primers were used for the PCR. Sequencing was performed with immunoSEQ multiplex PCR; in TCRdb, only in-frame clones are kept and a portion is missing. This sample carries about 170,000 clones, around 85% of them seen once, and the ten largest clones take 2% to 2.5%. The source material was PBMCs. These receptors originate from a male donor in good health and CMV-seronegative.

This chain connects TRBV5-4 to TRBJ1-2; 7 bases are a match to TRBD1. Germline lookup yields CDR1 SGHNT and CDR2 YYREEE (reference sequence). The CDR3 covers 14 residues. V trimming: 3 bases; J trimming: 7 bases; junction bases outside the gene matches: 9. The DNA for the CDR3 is TGTGCCAGCAGCTCGAGGACAGGAGTTGTTGGCTACACCTTC. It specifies CASSSRTGVVGYTF.

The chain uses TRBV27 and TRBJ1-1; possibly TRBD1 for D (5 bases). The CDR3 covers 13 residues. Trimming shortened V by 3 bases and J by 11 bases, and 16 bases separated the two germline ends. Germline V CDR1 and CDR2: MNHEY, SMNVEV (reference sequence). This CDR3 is CASSLFMQGHAFF. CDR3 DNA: TGTGCCAGCAGTTTGTTTATGCAGGGTCACGCTTTCTTT.

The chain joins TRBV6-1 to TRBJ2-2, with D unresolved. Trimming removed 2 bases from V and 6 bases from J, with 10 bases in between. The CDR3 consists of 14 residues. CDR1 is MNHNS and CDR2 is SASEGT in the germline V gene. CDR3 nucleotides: TGTGCCAGCAGTGAAAGACAACTGTCCGGGGAGCTGTTTTTT. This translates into CASSERQLSGELFF.

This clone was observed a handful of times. The CDR3 here is CAISESRVEQYF. CDR3 sequence (DNA): TGTGCCATCAGTGAGTCCCGTGTCGAGCAGTACTTC. The J gene is TRBJ2-7, the V gene TRBV10-3; no clear D. In germline, CDR1 is ENHRY, CDR2 SYGVKD. V dropped 0 bases and J dropped 6 bases, with 6 bases sitting between them. This CDR3 is 12 amino acids long.

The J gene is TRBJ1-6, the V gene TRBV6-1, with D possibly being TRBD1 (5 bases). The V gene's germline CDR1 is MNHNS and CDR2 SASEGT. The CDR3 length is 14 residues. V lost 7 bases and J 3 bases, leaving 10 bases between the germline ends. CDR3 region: CASNHRFYNSPLHF. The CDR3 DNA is TGTGCCAGCAACCACAGGTTCTATAATTCACCCCTCCACTTT.

CDR3: CASGDNEQFF. DNA for the CDR3: TGTGCCAGCGGAGACAATGAGCAGTTCTTC. The chain recombines TRBV7-2 with TRBJ2-1; the D is unclear. Germline V gene data show CDR1 as SGHTA and CDR2 as FQGNSA. The CDR3 covers 10 residues. Deletions cut 8 bases from V and 5 bases from J, with 4 bases between. The full variable domain, its missing parts supplied by reference TRBV7-2 and TRBJ2-1, is GAGVSQSPSNKVTEKGKDVELRCDPISGHTALYWYRQSLGQGLEFLIYFQGNSAPDKSGLPSDRFSAERTGGSVSTLTIQRTQQEDSAVYLCASGDNEQFFGPGTRLTVL.

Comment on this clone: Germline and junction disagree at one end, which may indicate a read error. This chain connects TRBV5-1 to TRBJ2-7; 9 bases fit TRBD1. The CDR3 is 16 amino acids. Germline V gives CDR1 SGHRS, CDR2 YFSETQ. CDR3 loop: CASSLALTGGSHEQYF. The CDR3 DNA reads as TGCGCCAGCAGCTTGGCATTAACAGGGGGCTCCCACGAGCAGTACTTC.

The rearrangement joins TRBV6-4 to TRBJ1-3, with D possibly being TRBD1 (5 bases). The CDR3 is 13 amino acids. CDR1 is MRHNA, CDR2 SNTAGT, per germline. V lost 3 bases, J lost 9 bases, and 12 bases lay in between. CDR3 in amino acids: CASSEGPDTTIYF. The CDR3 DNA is TGTGCCAGCAGTGAAGGGCCGGACACCACCATATATTTT.

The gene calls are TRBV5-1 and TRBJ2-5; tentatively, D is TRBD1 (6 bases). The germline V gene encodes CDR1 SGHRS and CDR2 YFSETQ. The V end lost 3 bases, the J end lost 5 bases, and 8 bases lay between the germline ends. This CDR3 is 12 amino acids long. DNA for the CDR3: TGCGCCAGCAGCTGGGACATTGAGACCCAGTACTTC. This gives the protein CASSWDIETQYF.

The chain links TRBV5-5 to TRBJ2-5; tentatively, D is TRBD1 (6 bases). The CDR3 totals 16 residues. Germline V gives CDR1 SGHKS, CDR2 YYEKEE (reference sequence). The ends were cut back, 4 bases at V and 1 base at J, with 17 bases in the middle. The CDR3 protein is CASSARQETLQETQYF. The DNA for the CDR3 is TGTGCCAGCAGCGCCCGACAGGAAACTCTCCAAGAGACCCAGTACTTC.

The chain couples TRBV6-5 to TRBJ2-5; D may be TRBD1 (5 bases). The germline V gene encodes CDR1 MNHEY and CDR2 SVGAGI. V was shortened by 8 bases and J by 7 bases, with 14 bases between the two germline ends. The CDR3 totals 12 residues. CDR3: CASGYHDRTQYF. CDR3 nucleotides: TGTGCCAGCGGCTATCATGACAGGACCCAGTACTTC.

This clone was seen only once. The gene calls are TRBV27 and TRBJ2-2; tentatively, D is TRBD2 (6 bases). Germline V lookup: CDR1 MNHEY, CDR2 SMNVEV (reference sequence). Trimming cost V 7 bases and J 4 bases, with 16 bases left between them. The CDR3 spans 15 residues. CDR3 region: CASNLYGGRTGELFF. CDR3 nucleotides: TGTGCCAGCAACTTATACGGGGGTCGCACCGGGGAGCTGTTTTTT.

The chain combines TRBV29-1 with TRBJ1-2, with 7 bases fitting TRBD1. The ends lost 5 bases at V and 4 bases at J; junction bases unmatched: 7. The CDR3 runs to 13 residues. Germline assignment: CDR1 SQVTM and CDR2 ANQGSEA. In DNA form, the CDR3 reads TGCAGCGTTCGCGGGACAGAAATCTATGGCTACACCTTC. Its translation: CSVRGTEIYGYTF.

CDR3 nucleotide sequence: TGTGCCAGTAGCCAGGACAGGGAGAACACTGAAGCTTTCTTT. Residues: CASSQDRENTEAFF. This chain joins TRBV19 and TRBJ1-1; the match to TRBD1 covers 8 bases. Trimming removed 6 bases from V and 1 base from J; junction bases left unmatched: 4. CDR1 and CDR2 from the germline V gene are LNHDA and SQIVND (reference sequence). The CDR3 runs 14 residues.

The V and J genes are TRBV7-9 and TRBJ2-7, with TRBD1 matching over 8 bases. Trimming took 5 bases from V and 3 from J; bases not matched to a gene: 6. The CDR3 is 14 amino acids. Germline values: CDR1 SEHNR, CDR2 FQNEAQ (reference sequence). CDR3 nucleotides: TGTGCCAGCAGCCGCGACAGGGGCGGCTACGAGCAGTACTTC. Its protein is CASSRDRGGYEQYF.

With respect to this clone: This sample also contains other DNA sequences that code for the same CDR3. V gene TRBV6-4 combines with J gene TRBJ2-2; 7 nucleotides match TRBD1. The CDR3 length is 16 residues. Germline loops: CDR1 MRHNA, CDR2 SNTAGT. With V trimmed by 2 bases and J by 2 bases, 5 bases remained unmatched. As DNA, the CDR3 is TGTGCCAGCAGTGACGCTGGGACAGTTAACACCGGGGAGCTGTTTTTT. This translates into CASSDAGTVNTGELFF.

The CDR3, as DNA: TGTGCCAGCAGCGTAGGAGGGGGCACGAATGAAGCTTTCTTT. Encoded protein: CASSVGGGTNEAFF. V gene TRBV9 combines with J gene TRBJ1-1, with 7 bases fitting TRBD1. The V gene end was trimmed by 0 bases and the J gene end by 7 bases; junction bases not matched to a gene: 6. The CDR3 sequence is 14 residues long. Germline V gene lookup returns CDR1 SGDLS and CDR2 YYNGEE.

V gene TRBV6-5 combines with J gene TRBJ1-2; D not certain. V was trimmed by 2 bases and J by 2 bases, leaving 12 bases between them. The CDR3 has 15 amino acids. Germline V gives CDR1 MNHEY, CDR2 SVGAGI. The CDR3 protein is CASSYGQFLNYGYTF. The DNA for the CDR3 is TGTGCCAGCAGTTACGGGCAGTTCCTAAACTATGGCTACACCTTC.